This TCR beta chain appears in the sequencing data of a study of blood T cell repertoires in COVID-19. About the study: Samples of COVID-19 (acute and convalescent) were obtained from the United States, Italy and Spain. From T cells, B-cell-depleted T cells, or PBMCs came the material, which was cDNA or gDNA.

Germline V gives CDR1 SGHTA, CDR2 FQGNSA. V gave up 4 bases and J gave up 0 bases; unmatched junction bases: 8. This CDR3 region has 17 residues. In the authors' workflow: Estimated nucleated cell counts came from reference gene primer amplification. TCRdb's copy holds only in-frame clones and misses some; the assay was immunoSEQ multiplex PCR. The V and J calls and clone size come from that table; D and trimming were worked out from the DNA. There are tens of thousands of clones in the sample; approximately 78% occur only once, and approximately 8.4% lies in the top ten. This clone was counted between two and nine times.

The chain links TRBV7-2 to TRBJ1-4; 7 bases map to TRBD1. The receptor's source is a human donor in a cohort sampled during active COVID-19. What was sequenced was peripheral blood. The CDR3 bases are TGTGCCAGCAGCTCCCGGACAGGACTAACAACTAATGAAAAACTGTTTTTT. Its protein is CASSSRTGLTTNEKLFF.